This T cell receptor (beta chain) comes out of a study of T-cell memory formation after mild COVID-19. General observations from the study: Confirmation of SARS-CoV-2 specificity was lacking for second-wave clones peaking day 37. Later expanders leaned toward CD4+, whereas clones contracting from day 15 to 85 were balanced CD4/CD8. Some clones that responded were present in memory (sampled pre-infection), which suggests cross-reactive memory joined.

Constant-segment primers served in 5'RACE that generated TCR alpha and TCR beta cDNA libraries bearing sample barcodes and UMIs. Via MiXCR, TCRdb re-called the 5' RACE reads, giving one row per CDR3 protein. The table has about 88,000 distinct CDR3 sequences, approximately 25% seen once. This clonotype has a handful of counts. Its specificity is not known. The germline V gene has CDR1 SGHVS and CDR2 FNYEAQ. Trimming pared 5 bases from V and 4 bases from J, leaving 14 bases between. The CDR3 consists of 14 residues. The sample consisted of PBMCs or a T cell subset sorted from them (not recorded which). The V and J genes are TRBV7-6 and TRBJ2-5, with a possible D match to TRBD2 (6 bases). The TCR comes from a man aged 18 to 29 who had mild COVID-19 (a few samples of this study predate the infection). Cell type and time point are not known. CDR3 residues: CASSGPLEGETQYF. The CDR3 nucleotides read TGTGCCAGCAGCGGCCCTTTGGAGGGAGAGACCCAGTACTTC.